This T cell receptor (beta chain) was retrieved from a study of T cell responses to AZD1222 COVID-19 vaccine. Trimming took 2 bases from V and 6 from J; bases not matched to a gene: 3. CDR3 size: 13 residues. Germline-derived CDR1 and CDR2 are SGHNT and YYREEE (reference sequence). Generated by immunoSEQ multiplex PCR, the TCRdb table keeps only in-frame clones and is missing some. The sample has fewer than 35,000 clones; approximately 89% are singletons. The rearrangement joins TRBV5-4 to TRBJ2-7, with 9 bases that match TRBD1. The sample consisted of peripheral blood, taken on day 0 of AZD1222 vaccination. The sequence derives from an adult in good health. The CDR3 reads CASSFVDRGEQYF. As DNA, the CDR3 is TGTGCCAGCAGCTTCGTGGACAGGGGCGAGCAGTACTTC.